Following are 9 T cell receptor beta chains from one sample sequenced in a study of neurological immune-mediated disorders. TCRdb reprocessed the 5' RACE reads via MiXCR and lists one record per CDR3 protein. In the table there are about 55,000 distinct CDR3 sequences, 3.6% of which are singletons. Sequences were obtained from PBMCs. The receptors were sampled from a man aged 25 to 45 with multiple sclerosis.

This clonotype appeared many times. The chain combines TRBV6-2 or TRBV6-3 with TRBJ2-2; 8 bases map to TRBD1. Germline assignment: CDR1 MNHEY and CDR2 SVGEGT. Trimming cost V 2 bases and J 6 bases; bases outside gene matches: 2. The CDR3 has 14 amino acids. The CDR3 spells CASSYTTGAGELFF. The CDR3 DNA follows: TGTGCCAGCAGTTACACGACAGGGGCCGGGGAGCTGTTTTTT.

This clonotype was recorded a few times. A read error may produce the germline difference seen at one junction end. CDR3 bases: TGTGCCATCAGTGAGTCTTCGCGGAATAATGGCTACACCTTT. Translating it yields CAISESSRNNGYTF. This chain uses TRBV10-3 with TRBJ1-2; the D is unclear. CDR3 size: 14 residues. Per germline, CDR1 ENHRY and CDR2 SYGVKD.

This clonotype was detected many times. The chain uses TRBV4-1 and TRBJ2-1, with TRBD2 identical over 8 bases. In germline, CDR1 is MGHRA, CDR2 YSYEKL. The length of the CDR3 is 14 residues. The ends lost 10 bases at V and 6 bases at J; junction bases unmatched: 11. CDR3 loop: CAISRGGRGNEQFF. DNA of the CDR3: TGCGCCATCTCCCGGGGGGGCCGGGGCAATGAGCAGTTCTTC.

Ten or more counts support this clonotype. The rearrangement uses TRBV20-1 and TRBJ1-3, with D hard to call. This CDR3 region has 11 residues. Germline V lookup: CDR1 DFQATT, CDR2 SNEGSKA (reference sequence). The V gene lost 5 bases and the J gene lost 5 bases, with 7 bases spanning the gap. CDR3 nucleotide sequence: TGCAGTGCTTACACAAGAAACACCATATATTTT. It translates to CSAYTRNTIYF.

This clonotype came up many times. The gene calls are TRBV3-1 and TRBJ2-7; 7 bases map to TRBD2. The trim removed 1 base at V and 4 bases at J, leaving 10 bases unmatched. The CDR3 totals 16 residues. The germline gives CDR1 LGHDT, CDR2 YNNKEL (reference sequence). CDR3 protein: CASSQVGGREVYEQYF. CDR3 nucleotides: TGTGCCAGCAGCCAAGTTGGCGGGAGAGAGGTGTACGAGCAGTACTTC.

This clonotype showed up many times. The chain combines TRBV29-1 with TRBJ2-7; a possible D gene is TRBD2 (6 bases). V lost 4 bases to trimming and J lost 3 bases, with 13 bases between them. Germline V gives CDR1 SQVTM, CDR2 ANQGSEA. The CDR3 runs 13 residues. The CDR3 sequence: CSVARGSNYEQYF. CDR3 coding DNA: TGCAGCGTTGCGCGGGGCTCGAACTACGAGCAGTACTTC.

In this sample, this clonotype turned up many times. The V and J genes are TRBV7-3 and TRBJ2-7; TRBD2 is a possible D gene (7 bases). The V and J ends lost 1 base and 3 bases respectively, with 13 bases between them. This CDR3 is built from 15 residues. CDR1 SGHTA and CDR2 FQGTGA come from the germline V gene. CDR3 coding DNA: TGTGCCAGCAGCTTAAGGGGCGGGGGCGGCTACGAGCAGTACTTC. It codes for CASSLRGGGGYEQYF.

The sample holds many counts of this clonotype. The chain combines TRBV20-1 with TRBJ2-7; D gene ambiguous. This CDR3 contains 13 residues. The V gene's germline CDR1 is DFQATT and CDR2 SNEGSKA (reference sequence). The ends were cut back, 2 bases at V and 2 bases at J, with 10 bases in the middle. The CDR3 spells CSARKARTYEQYF. CDR3 DNA: TGCAGTGCTAGAAAGGCGCGAACCTACGAGCAGTACTTC.

This chain links TRBV11-2 with TRBJ1-2; 8 bases agree with TRBD1. The CDR3 contains 13 residues. The V and J ends lost 5 bases and 5 bases, in that order; junction bases with no gene match: 4. The germline V gene has CDR1 SGHAT and CDR2 FQNNGV. CDR3 bases: TGTGCCAGCAGCCTCGACAGGGGATATGGCTACACCTTC. Amino acid sequence: CASSLDRGYGYTF.